This T cell receptor (beta chain) was retrieved from a study of blood T cell repertoires in COVID-19. On the study more broadly: The cDNA or gDNA used as material had been derived from T cells, B-cell-depleted T cells, or PBMCs.

Original methodology: The authors estimated nucleated cell counts from reference gene primer amplification. Assay used: immunoSEQ multiplex PCR; TCRdb lists only in-frame clones, some missing. The V and J calls and the clone size are those of that table, but D and trimming were determined from the DNA. The sample lists about 240,000 clones; more than 75% were seen once. The CDR3 is 24 amino acids. The Seattle patients joined while their infection was active and were tracked longitudinally afterward. The sample consisted of peripheral blood. The rearrangement uses TRBV21-1 and TRBJ2-2; the tabulated D call, TRBD2, remains unverified against the DNA. TRBV21-1 is assigned pseudogene status. The receptor was derived from an elderly woman with COVID-19, enrolled during active disease. As DNA, the CDR3 is TGTGCCAGCACTCCCGTCCCCCGACGGGAACTAGCGGGAGTGAAAGGGAAGAACACCGGGGAGCTGTTTTTT. This sequence encodes CASTPVPRRELAGVKGKNTGELFF.